These 21 T cell receptor beta chains share one sample of origin, sequenced in a study of T-cell reconstitution after alpha-beta-depleted transplantation in children. TCRbeta library construction was performed incorporating unique molecular identifiers. TCRdb independently ran MiXCR on the PCR reads; one entry per CDR3 protein. The sample has some 200,000 distinct CDR3 sequences; approximately 7% are singletons. The sequencing used PBMCs from the stem cell graft donor, collected from the stem cell graft. These receptors came from a human donor who donated a stem cell graft to a child with Wiskott-Aldrich syndrome.

At least ten counts were recorded for this clonotype. The V call is TRBV20-1, the J call TRBJ2-7; possibly TRBD2 for D (6 bases). There are 13 residues in the CDR3. V was clipped by 1 base and J by 3 bases, with 10 bases between them. From germline, CDR1 is DFQATT and CDR2 SNEGSKA (reference sequence). In DNA form, the CDR3 reads TGCAGTGCTAGAGGGTCTAGCGACTACGAGCAGTACTTC. Protein product: CSARGSSDYEQYF.

The chain has TRBV5-6 and TRBJ2-7, with D unresolved. V was pared by 4 bases and J by 4 bases, with 18 bases between. This CDR3 has 15 residues. Germline CDR1 SGHDT, CDR2 YYEEEE. The CDR3 here is CASSRGPPRIYEQYF. CDR3 DNA: TGTGCCAGCAGCCGCGGACCCCCTCGGATTTACGAGCAGTACTTC.

This clonotype occurred many times. V gene TRBV27 combines with J gene TRBJ2-2; D perhaps matches TRBD1 (6 bases). This CDR3 region has 14 residues. V lost 8 bases to trimming and J lost 0 bases, with 10 bases between them. CDR1 and CDR2 (germline): MNHEY, SMNVEV (reference sequence). The CDR3 nucleotides read TGTGCCAGCGGATGGACAGCGAACACCGGGGAGCTGTTTTTT. Translated, it gives CASGWTANTGELFF.

This clonotype was counted many times. The chain couples TRBV20-1 to TRBJ1-6; 8 bases line up with TRBD1. Germline assignment: CDR1 DFQATT and CDR2 SNEGSKA (reference sequence). This CDR3 spans 16 amino acids. The ends lost 3 bases at V and 7 bases at J; junction bases unmatched: 11. CDR3 nucleotides: TGCAGTGCTAGTGCCCGCCCGACAGGGGTCAATTCACCCCTCCACTTT. Its protein product is CSASARPTGVNSPLHF.

This clonotype was detected many times. V and J are TRBV6-2 or TRBV6-3 and TRBJ2-7, with 8 bases matching TRBD2. Germline values: CDR1 MNHEY, CDR2 SVGEGT. V trimming: 2 bases; J trimming: 2 bases; junction bases outside the gene matches: 5. The CDR3 extends over 15 amino acids. CDR3 amino acids: CASSYPGLDPYEQYF. The CDR3 nucleotides are TGTGCCAGCAGTTACCCGGGACTAGACCCCTACGAGCAGTACTTC.

The chain links TRBV11-1 to TRBJ2-1; TRBD2 agrees at 16 bases. In germline, CDR1 is SGHAT, CDR2 FQDESV (reference sequence). The CDR3 spans 18 residues. The V segment lost 4 bases and the J segment 8 bases; nucleotides outside the gene matches: 11. CDR3 sequence reads: CASSSGLAGGDRLDEQFF. Here the CDR3 DNA reads TGTGCCAGCAGCTCGGGACTAGCGGGGGGGGACCGGCTCGATGAGCAGTTCTTC. The variable domain in full, completed from reference TRBV11-1 and TRBJ2-1, reads EAEVAQSPRYKITEKSQAVAFWCDPISGHATLYWYRQILGQGPELLVQFQDESVVDDSQLPKDRFSAERLKGVDSTLKIQPAELGDSAMYLCASSSGLAGGDRLDEQFFGPGTRLTVL.

This clonotype has at least ten counts. This rearrangement joins TRBV4-3 to TRBJ2-5; no definite D call. The CDR3 runs to 13 residues. V gave up 4 bases and J gave up 5 bases, with 11 bases separating them. The germline V gene has CDR1 LGHNA and CDR2 YSLEER. CDR3 in amino acids: CASSLKVFETQYF. DNA of the CDR3: TGCGCCAGCAGCCTGAAGGTTTTTGAGACCCAGTACTTC.

This clonotype was detected only a few times. The chain links TRBV18 to TRBJ2-3, with 9 bases fitting TRBD2. The CDR3 runs 17 residues. CDR1 and CDR2 (germline): KGHSH, LQKENI. V was pared by 1 base and J by 6 bases, with 11 bases of the junction left unmatched. CDR3: CASSPLQRGALRDTQYF. CDR3 bases: TGTGCCAGCTCACCACTTCAGCGGGGGGCGCTTCGGGATACGCAGTATTTT.

J is TRBJ1-2 and V is TRBV7-2, with D hard to call. Germline loops: CDR1 SGHTA, CDR2 FQGNSA. V gave up 5 bases and J gave up 4 bases, with 17 bases separating them. This CDR3 region has 15 residues. The CDR3 DNA follows: TGTGCCAGCAGCCCAAGCAGGACTTTAACCTATGGCTACACCTTC. Its protein is CASSPSRTLTYGYTF.

The genes are TRBV7-9 and TRBJ2-6; D gene uncertain. V was cut by 5 bases and J by 2 bases, with 10 bases left in between. The CDR3 contains 15 residues. Germline V CDR1 and CDR2: SEHNR, FQNEAQ (reference sequence). The CDR3 spells CASSLQVPGANVLTF. CDR3 DNA sequence: TGTGCCAGCAGCCTGCAGGTTCCTGGGGCCAACGTCCTGACTTTC.

The sample holds many counts of this clonotype. The chain recombines TRBV6-5 with TRBJ2-1, with D uncertain. This CDR3 has 15 amino acids. V lost 0 bases to trimming and J lost 0 bases, with 6 bases between them. The V gene's germline CDR1 is MNHEY and CDR2 SVGAGI. CDR3 sequence reads: CASSYSVGSYNEQFF. The CDR3 bases are TGTGCCAGCAGTTACTCCGTAGGCTCCTACAATGAGCAGTTCTTC.

This clonotype was observed at least ten times. The chain links TRBV4-3 to TRBJ1-2; D unclear. Deletions cut 6 bases from V and 3 bases from J, with 17 bases between. Germline CDR1 reads LGHNA; CDR2 reads YSLEER. The CDR3 extends over 15 amino acids. DNA for the CDR3: TGCGCCAGCAGTGAAAGGCCTCGTCCCGACTATGGCTACACCTTC. Translation: CASSERPRPDYGYTF.

This clonotype was detected many times. The chain employs TRBV3-1 and TRBJ1-1; no definite D call. Trimming cost V 4 bases and J 11 bases, with 17 bases left between them. This CDR3 region has 13 residues. Germline V gives CDR1 LGHDT, CDR2 YNNKEL (reference sequence). In DNA form, the CDR3 reads TGTGCCAGCAGCCCTTCAACAGCGGCAAGCGCTTTCTTT. It codes for CASSPSTAASAFF.

This clonotype was seen repeatedly, ten times or more. V is TRBV6-5 and J is TRBJ1-1, with no clear D. Germline CDR1 reads MNHEY; CDR2 reads SVGAGI. V lost 0 bases and J lost 6, with 8 bases in between. The CDR3 has 13 residues. CDR3 sequence reads: CASSYSPGAEAFF. The CDR3, as DNA: TGTGCCAGCAGTTACTCGCCAGGAGCTGAAGCTTTCTTT.

This clonotype was observed a few times. This chain connects TRBV10-3 to TRBJ2-7; 12 bases fit TRBD1. Germline CDR1 and CDR2: ENHRY and SYGVKD. CDR3 length: 20 amino acids. Trimming removed 5 bases from V and 4 bases from J; junction bases left unmatched: 21. The CDR3 DNA reads as TGTGCCATCAGTAACCCTCCCAGCCGGGACAGGGGGCAGGGTCCTTACGAGCAGTACTTC. Protein: CAISNPPSRDRGQGPYEQYF.

This clonotype was found many times. The rearrangement links TRBV28 to TRBJ2-1, with TRBD2 matching 10 bases. From germline, CDR1 is MDHEN and CDR2 SYDVKM. J lost 5 bases, V lost 3 bases, and 7 bases had no gene match. The CDR3 sequence is 16 residues long. CDR3 bases: TGTGCCAGCAGTTTCCATAGCGGGGGGTTAAACAATGAGCAGTTCTTC. Amino acids: CASSFHSGGLNNEQFF. The entire variable domain, with the rest obtained from reference TRBV28 and TRBJ2-1, is as follows: DVKVTQSSRYLVKRTGEKVFLECVQDMDHENMFWYRQDPGLGLRLIYFSYDVKMKEKGDIPEGYSVSREKKERFSLILESASTNQTSMYLCASSFHSGGLNNEQFFGPGTRLTVL.

There are many counts of this clonotype. The chain is built from TRBV12-3 or TRBV12-4 and TRBJ2-2, with a tentative D call TRBD2 (5 bases). The ends were cut back, 3 bases at V and 5 bases at J, with 13 bases in the middle. CDR3 size: 15 residues. CDR3 protein: CASSLAGVRTGELFF. The CDR3 region has the DNA TGTGCCAGCAGTTTGGCCGGGGTCAGGACCGGGGAGCTGTTTTTT.

The sample holds many counts of this clonotype. The genes are TRBV6-2 or TRBV6-3 and TRBJ2-7; 10 bases are a match to TRBD2. The V gene end was trimmed by 6 bases and the J gene end by 2 bases; junction bases not matched to a gene: 16. Per the germline V gene, CDR1 is MNHEY and CDR2 is SVGEGT. The CDR3 runs 18 residues. The CDR3 DNA reads as TGTGCCAGCAGAGCTGACCTCAGGGCTAGCGGGAGACCCTACGAGCAGTACTTC. It specifies CASRADLRASGRPYEQYF.

V is TRBV12-3 or TRBV12-4 and J is TRBJ2-2, with 11 bases lining up with TRBD2. The CDR3 consists of 19 residues. The CDR3 region is CTFSFPNGGTSGNTGELFF. Here the CDR3 DNA reads TGTACCTTCAGTTTTCCCAACGGGGGGACTAGCGGAAACACCGGGGAGCTGTTTTTT.

This clonotype was seen a handful of times. The CDR3 nucleotides are TGCGCCAGCAGCGCCGGACGGGTCTCTGGAAACACCATATATTTT. Translating gives CASSAGRVSGNTIYF. The chain carries TRBV5-1 and TRBJ1-3, with D hard to call. V lost 4 bases and J 0 bases, leaving 11 bases between the germline ends. CDR3 size: 15 residues. Germline assignment: CDR1 SGHRS and CDR2 YFSETQ.

This clonotype was found many times. V and J are TRBV5-1 and TRBJ1-6; the match to TRBD1 covers 7 bases. The J segment lost 5 bases and the V segment lost 5 bases, leaving 4 bases of the junction unmatched. Germline CDR1 and CDR2: SGHRS and YFSETQ. The CDR3 is 14 residues long. CDR3: CASSFGQDNSPLHF. Here the CDR3 DNA reads TGCGCCAGCAGTTTTGGACAGGATAATTCACCCCTCCACTTT.